This entry lists 11 T cell receptor beta chains sequenced from one sample in a study of PD-L1 blockade in urothelial cancer. Time point here: peripheral blood 6 weeks after treatment start. The repertoire was sequenced with immunoSEQ multiplex PCR; TCRdb's copy has only in-frame clones and lacks some. Among around 93,000 clones listed, approximately 82% were seen once. The sequencing used PBMCs, collected around atezolizumab (anti-PD-L1) treatment. The receptors here all came from a man between 65 and 80 years old with urothelial cancer.

The chain combines TRBV5-5 with TRBJ2-3; D perhaps matches TRBD2 (6 bases). V was trimmed by 1 base and J by 3 bases, leaving 12 bases between them. CDR3 length equals 15 residues. In germline, CDR1 is SGHKS, CDR2 YYEKEE (reference sequence). CDR3 coding DNA: TGTGCCAGCAGCTTGAAACTAGGGAGGACAGATACGCAGTATTTT. Amino acid sequence: CASSLKLGRTDTQYF. The entire variable domain, with the rest obtained from reference TRBV5-5 and TRBJ2-3, is as follows: DAGVTQSPTHLIKTRGQQVTLRCSPISGHKSVSWYQQVLGQGPQFIFQYYEKEERGRGNFPDRFSARQFPNYSSELNVNALLLGDSALYLCASSLKLGRTDTQYFGPGTRLTVL.

The chain employs TRBV2 and TRBJ1-1, with D perhaps TRBD1 (5 bases). This CDR3 region has 16 residues. Germline values: CDR1 SNHLY, CDR2 FYNNEI. V was clipped by 6 bases and J by 3 bases, with 20 bases between them. CDR3 residues: CASRTWGVQGYTEAFF. In DNA form, the CDR3 reads TGTGCCAGCAGGACCTGGGGGGTACAAGGATACACTGAAGCTTTCTTT.

The gene calls are TRBV6-4 and TRBJ1-1; D not resolved. V lost 6 bases and J lost 1, with 9 bases in between. CDR3 length: 13 amino acids. Per germline, CDR1 MRHNA and CDR2 SNTAGT. Written as DNA, the CDR3 is TGTGCCAGCAGGGCACAGAGGAACACTGAAGCTTTCTTT. It is translated as CASRAQRNTEAFF.

The chain carries TRBV6-5 and TRBJ2-7; tentatively, D is TRBD2 (6 bases). CDR1 and CDR2 from the germline V gene are MNHEY and SVGAGI. Trimming took off 5 bases at V and 6 bases at J, with 14 bases between the two ends. This CDR3 is built from 13 residues. This CDR3 reads CASSTRRDGEQYF. CDR3 nucleotides: TGTGCCAGCAGTACAAGGAGGGATGGCGAGCAGTACTTC.

The chain joins TRBV18 to TRBJ1-2, with 9 positions matching TRBD1. The CDR3 has 15 amino acids. The V gene's germline CDR1 is KGHSH and CDR2 LQKENI. Trimming took 1 base from V and 4 from J; bases not matched to a gene: 4. CDR3 bases: TGTGCCAGCTCACCACGAGGGACAGGGATCTATGGCTACACCTTC. It encodes CASSPRGTGIYGYTF. Based on the CDR3 plus reference TRBV18 and TRBJ1-2, the full variable domain is NAGVMQNPRHLVRRRGQEARLRCSPMKGHSHVYWYRQLPEEGLKFMVYLQKENIIDESGMPKERFSAEFPKEGPSILRIQQVVRGDSAAYFCASSPRGTGIYGYTFGSGTRLTVV.

This chain connects TRBV11-2 to TRBJ2-7; D is possibly TRBD2 (5 bases). The V gene's germline CDR1 is SGHAT and CDR2 FQNNGV. Trimming left V 7 bases short and J 4 bases short, with 17 bases between. The CDR3 consists of 14 residues. The CDR3 sequence is CASTLGVGAYEQYF. The CDR3 coding sequence is TGTGCCAGCACCCTGGGAGTTGGTGCGTACGAGCAGTACTTC.

V is TRBV5-1 and J is TRBJ1-2; TRBD1 matches 7 bases. The ends lost 0 bases at V and 8 bases at J; junction bases unmatched: 7. Germline CDR1 SGHRS, CDR2 YFSETQ. The CDR3 runs to 14 residues. CDR3 region: CASSLDRGSQGYTF. CDR3 sequence (DNA): TGCGCCAGCAGCTTGGACAGGGGAAGTCAGGGCTACACCTTC.

The chain employs TRBV5-4 and TRBJ2-3; D is ambiguous. Between the trimmed V and J ends, which lost 4 bases and 6 bases, there was a span of 9 bases. This CDR3 comprises 12 residues. Germline V lookup: CDR1 SGHNT, CDR2 YYREEE (reference sequence). The DNA for the CDR3 is TGTGCCAGCAGCGAGAACGGGGATACGCAGTATTTT. It encodes CASSENGDTQYF. The full variable domain, its missing parts supplied by reference TRBV5-4 and TRBJ2-3, is ETGVTQSPTHLIKTRGQQVTLRCSSQSGHNTVSWYQQALGQGPQFIFQYYREEENGRGNFPPRFSGLQFPNYSSELNVNALELDDSALYLCASSENGDTQYFGPGTRLTVL.

This chain links TRBV7-2 with TRBJ1-4, with 9 bases aligning to TRBD1. The length of the CDR3 is 14 residues. V was pared by 5 bases and J by 8 bases, with 6 bases of the junction left unmatched. CDR1 is SGHTA, CDR2 FQGNSA, per germline. The CDR3 spells CASSQGTGMEKLFF. Here the CDR3 DNA reads TGTGCCAGCAGCCAAGGGACAGGGATGGAAAAACTGTTTTTT.

The table lists this clone with a count of one. The CDR3 sequence is CASSLLAGNVGKQYF. CDR3 nucleotide sequence: TGTGCCAGCAGCCTACTAGCGGGCAACGTCGGTAAGCAGTACTTC. The V gene is TRBV7-8, the J gene TRBJ2-7; 9 nucleotides align to TRBD2. CDR3 length equals 15 residues. After removal of 5 bases from V and 8 bases from J, the junction contained 13 bases not matched to a gene. CDR1 and CDR2 from the germline V gene are SGHVS and FQNEAQ.

Only a few counts were recorded for this clone. V and J are TRBV19 and TRBJ2-5, with D perhaps matching TRBD2 (6 bases). Germline V gene sequence: CDR1 LNHDA, CDR2 SQIVND (reference sequence). The V and J ends lost 10 bases and 0 bases respectively, with 15 bases between them. This CDR3 is 14 amino acids long. CDR3 residues: CATSRGTDQETQYF. The CDR3 nucleotides are TGTGCCACCTCACGCGGGACGGACCAAGAGACCCAGTACTTC.